This T cell receptor (beta chain) was obtained from a study of blood T cells in healthy people across ages. Using a J-beta primer mix together with a sample-barcoded 5' primer, a second PCR was run for roughly 7 to 11 cycles. The study obtained at least 2.5 million CDR3-containing paired-end reads from every sample. Each CDR3 protein gets one entry after TCRdb re-called the 5' RACE reads with MiXCR. The sample lists some 710,000 distinct CDR3 sequences; about 20% were seen once. V was shortened by 3 bases and J by 7 bases, with 15 bases between the two germline ends. This CDR3 comprises 14 residues. CDR1 and CDR2 from the germline V gene are DFQATT and SNEGSKA (reference sequence).

Sequences were obtained from blood. The J gene is TRBJ1-4, the V gene TRBV20-1; D possibly corresponds to TRBD1 (5 bases). The TCR was taken from a man aged 65 to 79 in good health. The CDR3 DNA reads TGCAGTGCTAGCAAGGACATCATTGGTGAAAAACTGTTTTTT. Translated: CSASKDIIGEKLFF.